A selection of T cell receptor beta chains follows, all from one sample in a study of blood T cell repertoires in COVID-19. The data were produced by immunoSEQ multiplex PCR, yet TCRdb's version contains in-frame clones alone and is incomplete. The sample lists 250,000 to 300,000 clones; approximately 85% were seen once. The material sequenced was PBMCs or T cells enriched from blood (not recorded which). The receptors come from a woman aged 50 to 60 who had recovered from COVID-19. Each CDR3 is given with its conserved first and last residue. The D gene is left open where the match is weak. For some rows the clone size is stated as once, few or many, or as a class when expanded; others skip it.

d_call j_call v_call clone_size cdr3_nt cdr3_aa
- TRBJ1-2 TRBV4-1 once TGCGCCAGCAGCCAGGGACACAATGGCTACACCTTC CASSQGHNGYTF
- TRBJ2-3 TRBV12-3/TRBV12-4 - TGTGCCAGCAGTTTGGACTCCCCAGATACGCAGTATTTT CASSLDSPDTQYF
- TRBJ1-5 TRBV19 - TGTGCCAGTAGTACCGGACAAAATCAGCCCCAGCATTTT CASSTGQNQPQHF
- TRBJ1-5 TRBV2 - TGTGCCAGCAGTGAGGCCAGGTCTCCTCAGCCCCAGCATTTT CASSEARSPQPQHF
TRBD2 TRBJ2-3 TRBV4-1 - TGCGCCAGCAGCCAAGTACTAGCGGGAGGGCCAGATACGCAGTATTTT CASSQVLAGGPDTQYF
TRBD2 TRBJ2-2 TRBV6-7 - TGTGCCAGCAGTTACTCGTTCCGACTAGCGGGAGGGCCAAACACCGGGGAGCTGTTTTTT CASSYSFRLAGGPNTGELFF
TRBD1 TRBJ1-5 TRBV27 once TGTGCCAGCAGTTTAAACCCCAAAGGGGGCCGGGATCAGCCCCAGCATTTT CASSLNPKGGRDQPQHF
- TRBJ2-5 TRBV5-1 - TGCGCCAGCGGTCGGGGAGTGATGGGGGAGACCCAGTACTTC CASGRGVMGETQYF
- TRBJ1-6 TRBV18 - TGTGCCAGCTCACCGTTCAATAAGGGAGCAGGTTCACCCCTCCACTTT CASSPFNKGAGSPLHF
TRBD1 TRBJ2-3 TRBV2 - TGTGCCAGGCAGGGGGCTGCCCCGTCAGATACGCAGTATTTT CARQGAAPSDTQYF
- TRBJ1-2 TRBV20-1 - TGCAGTGCTAGTAGCGGCCAACGCTATGGCTACACCTTC CSASSGQRYGYTF
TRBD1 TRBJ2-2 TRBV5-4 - TGTGCCAGCAGCTTTTCGACAGGGGGCGACACCGGGGAGCTGTTTTTT CASSFSTGGDTGELFF
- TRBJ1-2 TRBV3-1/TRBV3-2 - TGTGCCAGCAGCGCGGTCTCGGGGGATGGCTACACCTTC CASSAVSGDGYTF
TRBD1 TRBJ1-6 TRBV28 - TGTGCCAGCAGTTCAGGGGGCGGTTCACCCCTCCACTTT CASSSGGGSPLHF
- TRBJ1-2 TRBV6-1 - TGTGCCAGCAGTGAGCAGGGCCCCTATGGCTACACCTTC CASSEQGPYGYTF
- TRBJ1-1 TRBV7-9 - TGTGCCAGCAGCTTAGAGGCAGGGGCCGTTGAAGCTTTCTTT CASSLEAGAVEAFF
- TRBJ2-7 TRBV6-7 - TGTGCCAGCAGTTACTCTCCAATCTCCTACGAGCAGTACTTC CASSYSPISYEQYF
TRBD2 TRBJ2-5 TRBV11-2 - TGTGCCAGCAGCTCCCGGGGGACTAGCGGGAGTTTTGAGACCCAGTACTTC CASSSRGTSGSFETQYF